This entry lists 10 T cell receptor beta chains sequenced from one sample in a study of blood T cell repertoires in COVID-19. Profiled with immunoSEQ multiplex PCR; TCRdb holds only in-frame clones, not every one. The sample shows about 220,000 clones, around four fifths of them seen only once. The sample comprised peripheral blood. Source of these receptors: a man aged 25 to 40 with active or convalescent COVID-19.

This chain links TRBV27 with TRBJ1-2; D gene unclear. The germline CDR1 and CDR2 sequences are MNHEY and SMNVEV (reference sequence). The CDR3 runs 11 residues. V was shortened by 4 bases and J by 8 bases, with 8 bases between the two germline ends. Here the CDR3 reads CASSSGLGYTF. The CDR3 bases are TGTGCCAGCAGTTCAGGTTTAGGCTACACCTTC.

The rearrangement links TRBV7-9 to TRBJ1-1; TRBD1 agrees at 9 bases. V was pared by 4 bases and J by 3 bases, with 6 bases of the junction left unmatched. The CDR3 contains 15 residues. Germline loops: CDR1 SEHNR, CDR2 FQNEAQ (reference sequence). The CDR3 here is CASSSQGQGHTEAFF. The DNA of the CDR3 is TGTGCCAGCAGCTCCCAGGGACAGGGACACACTGAAGCTTTCTTT.

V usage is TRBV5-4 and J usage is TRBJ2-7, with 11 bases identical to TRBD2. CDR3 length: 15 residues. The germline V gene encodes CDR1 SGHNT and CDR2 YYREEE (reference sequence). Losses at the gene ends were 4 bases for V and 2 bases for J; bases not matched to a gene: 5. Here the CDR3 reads CASSPPGLAAYEQYF. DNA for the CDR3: TGTGCCAGCAGCCCTCCGGGACTAGCGGCCTACGAGCAGTACTTC.

The CDR3: CASSPPTRGLMWNEQFF. CDR3 coding DNA: TGTGCCAGCAGCCCCCCGACCAGGGGGCTAATGTGGAATGAGCAGTTCTTC. The gene calls are TRBV7-9 and TRBJ2-1, with 8 bases lining up with TRBD1. The CDR3 loop spans 17 amino acids. Germline CDR1 reads SEHNR; CDR2 reads FQNEAQ (reference sequence). The J segment lost 7 bases and the V segment lost 5 bases, leaving 16 bases of the junction unmatched.

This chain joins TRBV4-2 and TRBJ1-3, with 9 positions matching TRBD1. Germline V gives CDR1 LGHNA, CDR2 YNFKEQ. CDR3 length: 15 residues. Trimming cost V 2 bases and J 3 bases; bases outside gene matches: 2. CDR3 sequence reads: CASSQRTGDGNTIYF. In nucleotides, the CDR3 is TGTGCCAGCAGCCAAAGGACAGGGGATGGAAACACCATATATTTT.

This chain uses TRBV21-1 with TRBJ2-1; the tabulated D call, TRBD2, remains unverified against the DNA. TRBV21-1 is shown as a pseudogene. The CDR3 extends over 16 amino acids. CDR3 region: CASSNRGLAGGHEQFF. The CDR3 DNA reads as TGTGCCAGCAGCAACCGGGGACTAGCGGGAGGTCATGAGCAGTTCTTC.

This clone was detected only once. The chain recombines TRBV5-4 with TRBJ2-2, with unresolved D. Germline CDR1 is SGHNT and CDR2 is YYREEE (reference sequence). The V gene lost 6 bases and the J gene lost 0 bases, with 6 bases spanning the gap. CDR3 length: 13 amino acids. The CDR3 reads CASINTNTGELFF. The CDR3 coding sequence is TGTGCCAGCATAAACACGAACACCGGGGAGCTGTTTTTT.

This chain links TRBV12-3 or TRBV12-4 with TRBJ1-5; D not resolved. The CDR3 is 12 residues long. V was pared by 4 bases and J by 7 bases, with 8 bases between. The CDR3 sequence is CASSSGVQPQHF. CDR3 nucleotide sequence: TGTGCCAGCAGTTCTGGAGTCCAGCCCCAGCATTTT.

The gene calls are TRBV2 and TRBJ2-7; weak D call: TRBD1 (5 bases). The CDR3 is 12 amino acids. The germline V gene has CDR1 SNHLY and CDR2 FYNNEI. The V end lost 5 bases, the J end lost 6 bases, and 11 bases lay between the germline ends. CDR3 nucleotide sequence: TGTGCCAGCAGTATATACAGGTCCGAGCAGTACTTC. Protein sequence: CASSIYRSEQYF.

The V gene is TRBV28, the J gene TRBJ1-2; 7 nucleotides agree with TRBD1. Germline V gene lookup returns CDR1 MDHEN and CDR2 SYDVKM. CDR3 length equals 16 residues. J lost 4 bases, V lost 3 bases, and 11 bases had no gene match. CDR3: CASSLHTRSGGYGYTF. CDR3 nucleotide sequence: TGTGCCAGCAGTTTGCATACACGCTCAGGGGGCTATGGCTACACCTTC.